These T cell receptor beta chains were read from a single sample in a study of blood T cell repertoires in COVID-19. The protocol was immunoSEQ multiplex PCR, while the TCRdb copy is restricted to in-frame clones and leaves out a portion. The repertoire consists of a few hundred thousand clones, with 80% to 90% occurring once and the leading ten covering roughly 7.1%. Sequencing used peripheral blood. The receptors here all came from a woman aged 60-70 years with COVID-19, enrolled during active disease. Both conserved end residues are part of each CDR3. A D gene is named only where the DNA matches it firmly. The listing skips clone size in some rows; elsewhere it reads once, few, many or a size class.

j_gene: TRBJ1-1
v_gene: TRBV30
abundance: -
d_gene: -
CDR3aa: CAWNPPDRQNTEAFF
CDR3nt: TGTGCCTGGAACCCCCCCGACAGACAGAACACTGAAGCTTTCTTT

j_gene: TRBJ2-1
v_gene: TRBV18
abundance: once
d_gene: -
CDR3aa: CASSPGASRVNEQFF
CDR3nt: TGTGCCAGCTCACCAGGGGCTTCCAGAGTCAATGAGCAGTTCTTC

j_gene: TRBJ2-7
v_gene: TRBV7-9
abundance: -
d_gene: -
CDR3aa: CASSPHTGSSYEQYF
CDR3nt: TGTGCCAGCAGCCCCCATACAGGGAGCTCCTACGAGCAGTACTTC

j_gene: TRBJ1-1
v_gene: TRBV7-9
abundance: -
d_gene: -
CDR3aa: CASSLAGRLNTEAFF
CDR3nt: TGTGCCAGCAGCTTAGCCGGCAGGCTGAACACTGAAGCTTTCTTT

j_gene: TRBJ1-3
v_gene: TRBV30
abundance: few
d_gene: -
CDR3aa: CAGEGVGNTIYF
CDR3nt: TGTGCGGGGGAGGGGGTTGGAAACACCATATATTTT

j_gene: TRBJ1-2
v_gene: TRBV30
abundance: few
d_gene: -
CDR3aa: CAWRKQGGGYGYTF
CDR3nt: TGTGCCTGGAGAAAACAGGGAGGGGGCTATGGCTACACCTTC

j_gene: TRBJ2-1
v_gene: TRBV30
abundance: -
d_gene: TRBD2
CDR3aa: CAWSRQGGDEQFF
CDR3nt: TGTGCCTGGAGTCGGCAGGGAGGGGATGAGCAGTTCTTC

j_gene: TRBJ1-3
v_gene: TRBV6-2/TRBV6-3
abundance: -
d_gene: TRBD1
CDR3aa: CASSLNSGTAGNTIYF
CDR3nt: TGTGCCAGCAGTCTAAATTCCGGGACAGCTGGAAACACCATATATTTT

j_gene: TRBJ1-1
v_gene: TRBV5-1
abundance: -
d_gene: -
CDR3aa: CASSLSLNTEAFF
CDR3nt: TGCGCCAGCAGCTTGTCTCTAAACACTGAAGCTTTCTTT

j_gene: TRBJ2-7
v_gene: TRBV10-3
abundance: few
d_gene: TRBD1
CDR3aa: CAISESIIRGLGYEQYF
CDR3nt: TGTGCCATCAGTGAGTCAATTATAAGGGGGCTAGGTTACGAGCAGTACTTC

j_gene: TRBJ2-2
v_gene: TRBV9
abundance: -
d_gene: -
CDR3aa: CASSVQADPNTGELFF
CDR3nt: TGTGCCAGCAGCGTTCAGGCCGACCCGAACACCGGGGAGCTGTTTTTT

j_gene: TRBJ2-3
v_gene: TRBV9
abundance: -
d_gene: -
CDR3aa: CASSPTPSSTDTQYF
CDR3nt: TGTGCCAGCAGCCCCACACCCTCTAGCACAGATACGCAGTATTTT

j_gene: TRBJ2-5
v_gene: TRBV2
abundance: once
d_gene: TRBD1
CDR3aa: CASRQGAGETQYF
CDR3nt: TGTGCCAGCAGACAGGGGGCGGGAGAGACCCAGTACTTC

j_gene: TRBJ2-7
v_gene: TRBV7-6
abundance: -
d_gene: TRBD1
CDR3aa: CASSSSGQGVYEQYF
CDR3nt: TGTGCCAGCAGCTCGTCGGGACAGGGGGTGTACGAGCAGTACTTC

j_gene: TRBJ1-2
v_gene: TRBV4-1
abundance: -
d_gene: -
CDR3aa: CASSHEGENYGYTF
CDR3nt: TGCGCCAGCAGCCACGAGGGGGAGAACTATGGCTACACCTTC

j_gene: TRBJ1-2
v_gene: TRBV4-3
abundance: -
d_gene: TRBD1
CDR3aa: CASSQDLTGGAYGYTF
CDR3nt: TGCGCCAGCAGCCAAGATCTGACAGGGGGTGCCTATGGCTACACCTTC